This entry concerns a single T cell receptor beta chain. Its antigen remains unidentified. Base qualities are not at hand, and no much larger clone is one base apart. V drops 3 bases and J drops 6 bases, leaving 17 bases in between. Its CDR3 holds 16 amino acids, cysteine through phenylalanine. Just the 48-base CDR3 DNA is kept, in frame starting at base 1. CDR1 and CDR2 are drawn from the germline V gene (reference sequence): LNHDA, SQIVND. At diagnosis, peripheral blood, uninvolved tumor-adjacent lung and tumor were collected and were preserved as a mix of fresh-frozen and FFPE material. For TCR repertoire profiling, the blood samples were analyzed as peripheral blood mononuclear cells. TCR beta CDR3 regions were sequenced from DNA using the immunoSEQ Assay. Regarding the original processing steps: To compute T cell density, TCR beta template counts were normalized to usable DNA, which was estimated by amplifying housekeeping genes. The preseqR package was used to estimate richness by extrapolating to 400,000 templates for PBMC samples and to 120,000 templates for tissue samples. Clonality was taken to be one minus Pielou's evenness. Tissue-enriched TCRs were identified by differential abundance testing using productive amino-acid clonotypes, minimum total count 5 and alpha 0.1. The Jaccard Index and the Morisita Overlap Index were used to measure repertoire overlap between compartments. GLIPH grouped TCR beta CDR3s together with public tetramer-defined viral CDR3s, and a viral motif had to include at least three viral sequences and show V-gene enrichment. TCRdb carries this immuneACCESS record with in-frame sequences only. Its versions omit some clonotypes, under half of them owing to an unresolved V gene in the studies checked, with the rest unexplained. That table furnishes V, J and clone size, whereas the DNA furnished D and trimming. Here the sample has under 150,000 clones; 89% occur a single time. Approximately 1.5% of the sample is taken by the ten largest.

The data stem from a study of T cells in localized non-small cell lung cancer (dated by TCRdb to the early 2020s). Broadly, across the study: The study analyzed T cell repertoires of hundreds of early-stage NSCLC patients, comparing tumors and uninvolved tumor-adjacent lungs. The cohort consisted of 236 treatment-naive NSCLC patients whose localized lung tumors had been resected. A mean age of around 69 years was recorded for the NSCLC patients, of whom 129 were male and 85 to 110 were female.

Broad study findings and their caveats: Because multi-region tumor sequencing was not performed, intratumor heterogeneity could not be ruled out. A median of 57 of the top 100 tumor clones were detected in paired uninvolved adjacent lung, and 28 of these tumor clones were also found among the top 100 clones of the paired uninvolved adjacent lung. Since the design was exploratory, TCR variables were selected using unadjusted p-values with no false-discovery rate correction. Longer overall survival was associated with higher blood T cell density, whereas shorter survival was associated with higher adjacent-lung clonality. Uninvolved tumor-adjacent lung showed the highest T cell clonality, higher than tumor, which suggests more focused antigenic responses in the uninvolved tumor-adjacent lung.

The chain is assembled from TRBV19 and TRBJ2-2, with the D gene uncertain. Source: peripheral blood, taken before any cancer treatment. The origin of this receptor is a female donor older than 55 with stage I lung adenocarcinoma. The CDR3 reads as follows: CASSIRGKVVPGELFF. The base sequence is TGTGCCAGTAGTATTCGTGGCAAAGTCGTCCCCGGGGAGCTGTTTTTT.